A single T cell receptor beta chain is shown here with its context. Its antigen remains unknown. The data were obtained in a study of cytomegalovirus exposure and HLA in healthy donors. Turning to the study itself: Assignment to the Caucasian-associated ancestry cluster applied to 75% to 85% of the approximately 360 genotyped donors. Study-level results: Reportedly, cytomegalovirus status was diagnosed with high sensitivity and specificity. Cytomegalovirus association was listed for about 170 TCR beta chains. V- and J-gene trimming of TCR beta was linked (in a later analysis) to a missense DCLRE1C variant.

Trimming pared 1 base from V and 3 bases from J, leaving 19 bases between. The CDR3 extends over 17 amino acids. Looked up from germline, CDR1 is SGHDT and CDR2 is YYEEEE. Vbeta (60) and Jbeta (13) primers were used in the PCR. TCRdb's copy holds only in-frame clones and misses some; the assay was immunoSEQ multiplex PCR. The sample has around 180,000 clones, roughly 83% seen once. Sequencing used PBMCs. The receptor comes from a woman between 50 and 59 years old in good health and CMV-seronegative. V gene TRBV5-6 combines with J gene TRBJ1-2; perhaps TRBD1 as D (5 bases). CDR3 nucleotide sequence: TGTGCCAGCAGCTTGAAGTTTCTAGGGACTCGAGACTATGGCTACACCTTC. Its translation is CASSLKFLGTRDYGYTF. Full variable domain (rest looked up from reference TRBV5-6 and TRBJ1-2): DAGVTQSPTHLIKTRGQQVTLRCSPKSGHDTVSWYQQALGQGPQFIFQYYEEEERQRGNFPDRFSGHQFPNYSSELNVNALLLGDSALYLCASSLKFLGTRDYGYTFGSGTRLTVV.